Below, 24 T cell receptor beta chains from the same sample are listed, as sequenced in a study of PD-L1 blockade in urothelial cancer. Assay: immunoSEQ multiplex PCR; the TCRdb copy retains only in-frame clones and omits some. The table has 130,000 or so clones, approximately 84% seen once. As to time point: pretreatment peripheral blood. Sequenced material: PBMCs, taken around atezolizumab (anti-PD-L1) treatment. The source of these receptors is a man aged 45 to 65 with urothelial cancer.

On this clone: This sample also contains other DNA sequences that code for the same CDR3. This chain connects TRBV19 to TRBJ1-5; 10 bases are shared with TRBD1. CDR1 and CDR2 (germline): LNHDA, SQIVND (reference sequence). CDR3 length: 13 residues. V gave up 6 bases and J gave up 4 bases; unmatched junction bases: 0. The CDR3 reads CASRGQGNQPQHF. The CDR3 nucleotides read TGTGCCAGTAGGGGACAGGGGAATCAGCCCCAGCATTTT.

This clone was observed once. Relative to the germline gene, one junction end is altered; a read error may explain this. The chain links TRBV4-2 to TRBJ1-2; 10 positions match TRBD1. CDR1 is LGHNA, CDR2 YNFKEQ, per germline. This CDR3 is built from 16 residues. The CDR3 nucleotides are TGTGCCAGCAGCGAAGAAGACGGGACAGGGGCGTTTGGCTACACCTTC. This translates into CASSEEDGTGAFGYTF.

The V and J genes are TRBV5-1 and TRBJ1-2; 7 bases agree with TRBD1. V gave up 4 bases and J gave up 6 bases; unmatched junction bases: 6. The CDR3 is 13 residues long. CDR1 is SGHRS, CDR2 YFSETQ, per germline. DNA for the CDR3: TGCGCCAGCAGCAAAGGGACAGTTGATGGCTACACCTTC. This encodes CASSKGTVDGYTF.

The genes are TRBV27 and TRBJ2-7; TRBD2 matches at 7 bases. Trimming removed 2 bases from V and 1 base from J; junction bases left unmatched: 2. Germline CDR1 reads MNHEY; CDR2 reads SMNVEV (reference sequence). The CDR3 is 14 amino acids. This CDR3 is CASSLEAGSYEQYF. In DNA, the CDR3 is TGTGCCAGCAGTTTAGAAGCGGGGTCCTACGAGCAGTACTTC.

The CDR3 DNA reads as TGTGCCACCAGCAGAGATCTCGGGGGGGGGCGCGGCACAGATACGCAGTATTTT. It specifies CATSRDLGGGRGTDTQYF. This chain connects TRBV15 to TRBJ2-3, with TRBD2 matching 8 bases. CDR3 length: 18 amino acids. The V and J ends lost 0 bases and 1 base, in that order; junction bases with no gene match: 9. Germline V gene data show CDR1 as LNHNV and CDR2 as YYDKDF (reference sequence).

This clone has just one count. The chain has TRBV10-3 and TRBJ2-7; D may be TRBD2 (6 bases). The V end was cut by 7 bases, the J end by 0 bases, with 13 bases between. CDR3 length: 14 residues. CDR1 is ENHRY, CDR2 SYGVKD, per germline. DNA of the CDR3: TGTGCCATCACTGAAAGTAGCGGCTCCTACGAGCAGTACTTC. Encoded protein: CAITESSGSYEQYF.

This chain connects TRBV7-8 to TRBJ2-5; TRBD2 matches 11 bases. After removal of 1 base from V and 4 bases from J, the junction contained 5 bases not matched to a gene. This CDR3 comprises 16 residues. From germline, CDR1 is SGHVS and CDR2 FQNEAQ. In DNA, the CDR3 is TGTGCCAGCAGCTTAGTTAGCGGGAGGGTGGGAGAGACCCAGTACTTC. Translated, it gives CASSLVSGRVGETQYF.

V usage is TRBV5-1 and J usage is TRBJ1-2; D gene unclear. The length of the CDR3 is 14 residues. The V gene lost 4 bases and the J gene lost 4 bases, with 14 bases spanning the gap. CDR1 is SGHRS, CDR2 YFSETQ, per germline. This chain's CDR3 is CASSLSVSTYGYTF. The CDR3 region has the DNA TGCGCCAGCAGCCTATCGGTTTCTACCTATGGCTACACCTTC.

The gene calls are TRBV18 and TRBJ2-3; D gene uncertain. V was shortened by 6 bases and J by 0 bases, with 13 bases between the two germline ends. The CDR3 length is 15 residues. CDR1 and CDR2 from the germline V gene are KGHSH and LQKENI. The CDR3 loop reads CASSHLEASTDTQYF. The CDR3 region has the DNA TGTGCCAGCTCCCACCTAGAGGCGAGCACAGATACGCAGTATTTT.

V and J are TRBV9 and TRBJ2-5; D perhaps matches TRBD2 (5 bases). This CDR3 contains 14 residues. CDR1 and CDR2 (germline): SGDLS, YYNGEE. Trimming shortened V by 3 bases and J by 5 bases, and 14 bases separated the two germline ends. The chain's CDR3 is CASSALGGGETQYF. CDR3 bases: TGTGCCAGCAGCGCTCTAGGTGGAGGTGAGACCCAGTACTTC.

The chain combines TRBV4-2 with TRBJ2-7; 14 nucleotides agree with TRBD2. This CDR3 comprises 16 residues. V lost 4 bases and J lost 6; bases outside the gene matches: 8. Germline lookup yields CDR1 LGHNA and CDR2 YNFKEQ. DNA of the CDR3: TGTGCCAGCAGCCGAGCACCGGGACTAGCGGGAGTCGAGCAGTACTTC. It specifies CASSRAPGLAGVEQYF.

The chain recombines TRBV6-1 with TRBJ1-4; 10 bases are shared with TRBD1. Losses at the gene ends were 6 bases for V and 8 bases for J; bases not matched to a gene: 9. The germline CDR1 and CDR2 sequences are MNHNS and SASEGT. The CDR3 is made up of 15 amino acids. As DNA, the CDR3 is TGTGCCAGCAGGGGGGACAGGGGCGCTTGGGAAAAACTGTTTTTT. It encodes CASRGDRGAWEKLFF.

V gene TRBV9 combines with J gene TRBJ2-3, with D perhaps matching TRBD2 (5 bases). This CDR3 has 14 amino acids. Germline V gene data show CDR1 as SGDLS and CDR2 as YYNGEE. The V gene lost 0 bases and the J gene lost 5 bases, with 10 bases spanning the gap. This CDR3 reads CASSVDSGGDTQYF. Here the CDR3 DNA reads TGTGCCAGCAGCGTAGACAGCGGAGGAGATACGCAGTATTTT.

This chain uses TRBV27 with TRBJ1-1; 10 nucleotides agree with TRBD1. CDR3 size: 15 residues. Per the germline V gene, CDR1 is MNHEY and CDR2 is SMNVEV (reference sequence). Trimming cost V 5 bases and J 2 bases; bases outside gene matches: 5. The CDR3 region is CASSPRTGGNTEAFF. The CDR3 nucleotides are TGTGCCAGCAGTCCAAGGACAGGGGGAAACACTGAAGCTTTCTTT.

The chain employs TRBV5-6 and TRBJ2-7; 12 bases match TRBD1. There are 14 residues in the CDR3. The germline V gene encodes CDR1 SGHDT and CDR2 YYEEEE. Losses at the gene ends were 6 bases for V and 4 bases for J; bases not matched to a gene: 5. CDR3 in amino acids: CASTRDRGRYEQYF. For the CDR3, the DNA is TGTGCCAGCACTCGGGACAGGGGGCGATACGAGCAGTACTTC.

This clone was observed once. V gene TRBV18 combines with J gene TRBJ2-1, with 13 bases fitting TRBD2. The CDR3 length is 18 residues. V gave up 3 bases and J gave up 3 bases; unmatched junction bases: 8. Germline V lookup: CDR1 KGHSH, CDR2 LQKENI. The CDR3: CASSPTMTSGGIYNEQFF. CDR3 coding DNA: TGTGCCAGCTCACCGACGATGACTAGCGGGGGGATCTACAATGAGCAGTTCTTC.

The chain recombines TRBV5-8 with TRBJ2-3; maybe TRBD1 (6 bases). V gave up 0 bases and J gave up 6 bases, with 14 bases separating them. Germline assignment: CDR1 SGHTS and CDR2 YDEGEE. The length of the CDR3 is 15 residues. As DNA, the CDR3 is TGTGCCAGCAGCTTGGGCCAGGGGAAGGGTGATACGCAGTATTTT. It translates to CASSLGQGKGDTQYF.

CDR3 amino acids: CASSLSATNEKLFF. The CDR3 DNA follows: TGCGCCAGCAGCTTGTCAGCAACTAATGAAAAACTGTTTTTT. This rearrangement joins TRBV5-1 to TRBJ1-4; D is unresolved. CDR1 SGHRS and CDR2 YFSETQ come from the germline V gene. V lost 1 base and J lost 0, with 4 bases in between. The length of the CDR3 is 14 residues.

The J gene is TRBJ2-5, the V gene TRBV30, with 7 bases that match TRBD1. CDR1 is GTSNPN and CDR2 is SVGIG in the germline V gene (reference sequence). The CDR3 has 13 residues. The junction had 4 bases not matched to a gene; V was cut back by 5 bases and J by 1 base. The CDR3 is CAWGRQGQETQYF. CDR3 DNA sequence: TGTGCCTGGGGCAGACAGGGCCAAGAGACCCAGTACTTC. The variable domain in full, with the rest retrieved from reference TRBV30 and TRBJ2-5, is SQTIHQWPATLVQPVGSPLSLECTVEGTSNPNLYWYRQAAGRGLQLLFYSVGIGQISSEVPQNLSASRPQDRQFILSSKKLLLSDSGFYLCAWGRQGQETQYFGPGTRLLVL.

The rearrangement uses TRBV7-9 and TRBJ1-2; 7 bases match TRBD1. The V and J ends lost 5 bases and 3 bases, in that order; junction bases with no gene match: 9. This CDR3 spans 15 amino acids. The V gene's germline CDR1 is SEHNR and CDR2 FQNEAQ (reference sequence). The CDR3 here is CASSPSAGGYYGYTF. Here the CDR3 DNA reads TGTGCCAGCAGCCCTAGCGCAGGGGGGTACTATGGCTACACCTTC.

J is TRBJ2-6 and V is TRBV18; a possible D gene is TRBD1 (5 bases). The germline V gene encodes CDR1 KGHSH and CDR2 LQKENI. The CDR3 runs 18 residues. V was cut by 4 bases and J by 0 bases, with 16 bases left in between. CDR3 sequence: CASSQLQELPSGANVLTF. In nucleotides, the CDR3 is TGTGCCAGCTCACAGTTACAGGAGCTCCCCTCTGGGGCCAACGTCCTGACTTTC.

This rearrangement joins TRBV5-1 to TRBJ1-6; 10 bases map to TRBD1. The CDR3 is made up of 15 amino acids. Trimming at V came to 3 bases and at J to 8 bases, leaving 5 bases not matched to a gene. The germline V gene encodes CDR1 SGHRS and CDR2 YFSETQ. CDR3 nucleotides: TGCGCCAGCAGCTCCTCGGGACAGGGGTATTCACCCCTCCACTTT. Translation gives CASSSSGQGYSPLHF.

The chain recombines TRBV27 with TRBJ2-1, with 14 bases identical to TRBD2. V dropped 2 bases and J dropped 2; count of bases not matched to a gene: 8. The CDR3 covers 19 residues. Germline CDR1 reads MNHEY; CDR2 reads SMNVEV (reference sequence). CDR3 loop: CASSLRLAGGIGTYNEQFF. The CDR3 nucleotides read TGTGCCAGCAGTTTAAGACTAGCGGGAGGGATTGGAACCTACAATGAGCAGTTCTTC.

This clone was seen a single time. The same CDR3 also results from other DNA sequences found in this sample. The rearrangement uses TRBV9 and TRBJ2-2; unclear D gene. Trimming took off 4 bases at V and 5 bases at J, with 9 bases between the two ends. CDR1 is SGDLS, CDR2 YYNGEE, per germline. The CDR3 spans 13 residues. The CDR3 coding sequence is TGTGCCAGCAGCCCAAGCATTACCGGGGAGCTGTTTTTT. Protein product: CASSPSITGELFF.